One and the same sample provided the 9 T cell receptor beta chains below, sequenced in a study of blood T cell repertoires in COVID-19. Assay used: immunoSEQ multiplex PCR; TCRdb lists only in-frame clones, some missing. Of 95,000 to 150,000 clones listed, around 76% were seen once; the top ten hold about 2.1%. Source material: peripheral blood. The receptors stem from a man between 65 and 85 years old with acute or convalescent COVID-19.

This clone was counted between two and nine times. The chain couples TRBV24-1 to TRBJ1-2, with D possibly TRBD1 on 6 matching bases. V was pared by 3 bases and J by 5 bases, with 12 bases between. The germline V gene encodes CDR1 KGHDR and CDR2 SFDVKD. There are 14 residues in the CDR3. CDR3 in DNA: TGTGCCACCAGTGATCAAGACAGGCATTATGGCTACACCTTC. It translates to CATSDQDRHYGYTF.

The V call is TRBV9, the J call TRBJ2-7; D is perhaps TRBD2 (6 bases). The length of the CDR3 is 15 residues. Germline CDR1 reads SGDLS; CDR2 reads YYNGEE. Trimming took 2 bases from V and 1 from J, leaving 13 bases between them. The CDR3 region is CASSVGTASSYEQYF. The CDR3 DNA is TGTGCCAGCAGCGTCGGGACTGCGTCTTCCTACGAGCAGTACTTC.

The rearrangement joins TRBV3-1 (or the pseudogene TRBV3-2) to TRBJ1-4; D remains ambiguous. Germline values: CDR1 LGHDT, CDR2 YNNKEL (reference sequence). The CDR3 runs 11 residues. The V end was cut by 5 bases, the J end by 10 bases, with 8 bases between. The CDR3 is CASSSPGKLFF. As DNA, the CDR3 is TGTGCCAGCAGCTCACCGGGAAAACTGTTTTTT.

The CDR3 reads CASSPFAGMDTEAFF. For the CDR3, the DNA is TGTGCCAGCTCACCGTTCGCAGGGATGGACACTGAAGCTTTCTTT. The V and J genes are TRBV18 and TRBJ1-1; D may be TRBD1 (5 bases). The germline V and J ends were trimmed by 3 bases and 3 bases, with 14 bases remaining between them. This CDR3 comprises 15 residues. Germline CDR1 and CDR2: KGHSH and LQKENI.

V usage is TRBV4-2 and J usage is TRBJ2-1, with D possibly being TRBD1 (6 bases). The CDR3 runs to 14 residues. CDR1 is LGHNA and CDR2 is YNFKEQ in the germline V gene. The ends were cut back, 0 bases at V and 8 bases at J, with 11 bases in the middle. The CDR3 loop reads CASSQDDQGYEQFF. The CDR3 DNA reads TGTGCCAGCAGCCAAGATGATCAGGGGTATGAGCAGTTCTTC.

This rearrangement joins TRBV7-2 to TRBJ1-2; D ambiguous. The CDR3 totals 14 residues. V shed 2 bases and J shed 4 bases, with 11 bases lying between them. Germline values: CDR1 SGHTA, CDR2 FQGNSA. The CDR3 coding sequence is TGTGCCAGCAGCTTAAATCCGGGAGCCTATGGCTACACCTTC. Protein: CASSLNPGAYGYTF.

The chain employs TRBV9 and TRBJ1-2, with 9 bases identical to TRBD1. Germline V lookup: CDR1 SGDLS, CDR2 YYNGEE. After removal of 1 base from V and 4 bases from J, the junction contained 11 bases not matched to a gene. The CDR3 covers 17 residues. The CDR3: CASSVSPAGQGIYGYTF. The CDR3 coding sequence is TGTGCCAGCAGCGTAAGCCCCGCGGGACAGGGAATCTATGGCTACACCTTC.

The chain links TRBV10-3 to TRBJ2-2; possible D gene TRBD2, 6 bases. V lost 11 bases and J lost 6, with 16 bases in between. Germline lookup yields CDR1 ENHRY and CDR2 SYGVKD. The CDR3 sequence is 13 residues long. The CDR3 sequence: CASRRERAGELFF. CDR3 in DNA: TGTGCCTCGCGGCGGGAAAGGGCCGGGGAGCTGTTTTTT.

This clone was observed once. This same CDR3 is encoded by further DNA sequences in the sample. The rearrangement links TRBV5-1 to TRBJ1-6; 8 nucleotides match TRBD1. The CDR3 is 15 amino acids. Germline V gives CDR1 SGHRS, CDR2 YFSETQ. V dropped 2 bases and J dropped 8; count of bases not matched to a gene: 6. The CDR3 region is CASSLGTGGDSPLHF. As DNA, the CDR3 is TGCGCCAGCAGCTTAGGGACAGGAGGGGATTCACCCCTCCACTTT.